The 23 T cell receptor beta chains presented below share a single source sample, sequenced in a study of cytomegalovirus exposure and HLA in healthy donors. PCR amplification relied on 60 Vbeta primers (plus 13 Jbeta primers). Using immunoSEQ multiplex PCR, the repertoire was profiled, and TCRdb retains in-frame clones only, with some absent. The sample records some 100,000 clones, about 77% being singletons. What was sequenced was PBMCs. The receptors stem from a woman between 45 and 60 years old in good health and CMV-seropositive.

Written as DNA, the CDR3 is TGCGCCAGCAGCCAAGATAGAGGGGGACGCAATCAGCCCCAGCATTTT. This codes for CASSQDRGGRNQPQHF. The chain couples TRBV4-1 to TRBJ1-5; possible D gene TRBD1, 6 bases. Germline loops: CDR1 MGHRA, CDR2 YSYEKL. The CDR3 length is 16 residues. The V and J ends lost 0 bases and 2 bases respectively, with 11 bases between them.

The chain employs TRBV6-1 and TRBJ2-1; TRBD2 matches at 11 bases. This CDR3 has 18 residues. The ends lost 0 bases at V and 5 bases at J; junction bases unmatched: 9. In germline, CDR1 is MNHNS, CDR2 SASEGT. The DNA for the CDR3 is TGTGCCAGCAGTGAAGCGTTTGTGACTAGCGGGGCGCACAATGAGCAGTTCTTC. Amino acids: CASSEAFVTSGAHNEQFF.

The J gene is TRBJ2-7, the V gene TRBV4-1; D uncertain. Trimming left V 0 bases short and J 3 bases short, with 6 bases between. This CDR3 comprises 13 residues. From germline, CDR1 is MGHRA and CDR2 YSYEKL. CDR3 residues: CASSQEVSYEQYF. The CDR3 nucleotides read TGCGCCAGCAGCCAAGAAGTTAGCTACGAGCAGTACTTC.

This chain joins TRBV19 and TRBJ1-5, with D possibly TRBD1 on 6 matching bases. The germline gives CDR1 LNHDA, CDR2 SQIVND (reference sequence). The CDR3 spans 15 residues. The V end lost 1 base, the J end lost 3 bases, and 10 bases lay between the germline ends. The CDR3 reads CASSIGTGTNQPQHF. CDR3 nucleotides: TGTGCCAGTAGTATAGGAACAGGGACCAATCAGCCCCAGCATTTT.

The chain is built from TRBV19 and TRBJ1-5; 9 nucleotides align to TRBD1. The CDR3 runs to 14 residues. V dropped 5 bases and J dropped 2; count of bases not matched to a gene: 1. Germline V gene data show CDR1 as LNHDA and CDR2 as SQIVND (reference sequence). The CDR3, as DNA: TGTGCCAGTAGTCGGACAGGGGGCAATCAGCCCCAGCATTTT. It specifies CASSRTGGNQPQHF.

The V gene is TRBV10-3, the J gene TRBJ2-2; 8 positions agree with TRBD2. The CDR3 has 19 amino acids. V was pared by 9 bases and J by 0 bases, with 18 bases of the junction left unmatched. Germline CDR1 and CDR2: ENHRY and SYGVKD. The CDR3 is CAIRVLGDPLAANTGELFF. DNA for the CDR3: TGTGCCATAAGAGTTCTCGGGGACCCACTAGCGGCGAACACCGGGGAGCTGTTTTTT.

The chain has TRBV2 and TRBJ2-5, with 8 bases identical to TRBD2. Trimming removed 5 bases from V and 4 bases from J; junction bases left unmatched: 12. This CDR3 is built from 16 residues. Germline V gene data show CDR1 as SNHLY and CDR2 as FYNNEI. CDR3: CASSSGGQVVSETQYF. In nucleotides, the CDR3 is TGTGCCAGCAGTTCGGGGGGGCAGGTCGTTTCAGAGACCCAGTACTTC. Based on the CDR3 plus reference TRBV2 and TRBJ2-5, the full variable domain is EPEVTQTPSHQVTQMGQEVILRCVPISNHLYFYWYRQILGQKVEFLVSFYNNEISEKSEIFDDQFSVERPDGSNFTLKIRSTKLEDSAMYFCASSSGGQVVSETQYFGPGTRLLVL.

This sequence joins TRBV7-8 and TRBJ1-1; the D is unclear. CDR3 length equals 16 residues. Per germline, CDR1 SGHVS and CDR2 FQNEAQ. V lost 1 base and J lost 0, with 12 bases in between. CDR3 protein: CASSLGKQKLNTEAFF. In DNA form, the CDR3 reads TGTGCCAGCAGCTTAGGTAAACAGAAGCTGAACACTGAAGCTTTCTTT.

J is TRBJ1-1 and V is TRBV5-1; 7 positions match TRBD1. V was pared by 3 bases and J by 4 bases, with 9 bases of the junction left unmatched. Germline values: CDR1 SGHRS, CDR2 YFSETQ. This CDR3 is 15 amino acids long. The CDR3 nucleotides read TGCGCCAGCAGCTCACGGGACAGTCGGGGCACTGAAGCTTTCTTT. It yields the protein CASSSRDSRGTEAFF.

The chain recombines TRBV27 with TRBJ1-2, with D hard to call. The V gene's germline CDR1 is MNHEY and CDR2 SMNVEV (reference sequence). Trimming took 0 bases from V and 4 from J, leaving 15 bases between them. This CDR3 spans 16 amino acids. Written as DNA, the CDR3 is TGTGCCAGCAGTTTATCCGGCGCAGGAGGAAGCTATGGCTACACCTTC. It is translated as CASSLSGAGGSYGYTF.

The J gene is TRBJ1-2, the V gene TRBV9; the match to TRBD1 covers 8 bases. Germline V gene lookup returns CDR1 SGDLS and CDR2 YYNGEE. CDR3 size: 15 residues. The junction had 7 bases not matched to a gene; V was cut back by 0 bases and J by 6 bases. The CDR3 sequence: CASSVDVQGVDGYTF. For the CDR3, the DNA is TGTGCCAGCAGCGTAGACGTACAGGGGGTAGATGGCTACACCTTC.

V is TRBV7-9 and J is TRBJ1-1, with 7 nucleotides matching TRBD1. The CDR3 sequence is 16 residues long. The J segment lost 5 bases and the V segment lost 4 bases, leaving 13 bases of the junction unmatched. Germline V gene lookup returns CDR1 SEHNR and CDR2 FQNEAQ (reference sequence). CDR3 in DNA: TGTGCCAGCAGCTCCGACAGGGCAATACGAAGGACTGAAGCTTTCTTT. This codes for CASSSDRAIRRTEAFF. Looking up the rest from reference TRBV7-9 and TRBJ1-1 gives the full variable domain: DTGVSQNPRHKITKRGQNVTFRCDPISEHNRLYWYRQTLGQGPEFLTYFQNEAQLEKSRLLSDRFSAERPKGSFSTLEIQRTEQGDSAMYLCASSSDRAIRRTEAFFGQGTRLTVV.

The chain recombines TRBV29-1 with TRBJ2-1; unclear D gene. Between the trimmed V and J ends, which lost 2 bases and 6 bases, there was a span of 14 bases. The CDR3 runs 14 residues. Germline-derived CDR1 and CDR2 are SQVTM and ANQGSEA. The CDR3 protein is CSVEKRDGPNEQFF. The CDR3 nucleotides read TGCAGCGTTGAAAAGCGCGACGGCCCCAATGAGCAGTTCTTC.

V is TRBV19 and J is TRBJ2-1; TRBD1 agrees at 8 bases. The junction had 14 bases not matched to a gene; V was cut back by 3 bases and J by 13 bases. Germline CDR1 LNHDA, CDR2 SQIVND (reference sequence). The CDR3 runs to 15 residues. The CDR3 region has the DNA TGTGCCAGTAGTATTGGGACAGGAACCGAAAGGGTACAGTTCTTC. The encoded protein is CASSIGTGTERVQFF.

The chain combines TRBV4-1 with TRBJ1-2; possibly TRBD1 for D (5 bases). V lost 4 bases, J lost 1 base, and 10 bases lay in between. CDR3 length: 14 residues. Germline V gene sequence: CDR1 MGHRA, CDR2 YSYEKL. The CDR3, as DNA: TGCGCCAGCAGCCCGGGGGGGGTTAACTATGGCTACACCTTC. Protein product: CASSPGGVNYGYTF.

The chain joins TRBV27 to TRBJ1-3, with D perhaps TRBD1 (5 bases). The germline V gene encodes CDR1 MNHEY and CDR2 SMNVEV (reference sequence). CDR3 length equals 21 residues. V gave up 0 bases and J gave up 0 bases, with 24 bases separating them. This CDR3 is CASSLSPGSKVARASGNTIYF. In DNA form, the CDR3 reads TGTGCCAGCAGTTTATCCCCTGGGTCAAAAGTAGCCAGGGCCTCTGGAAACACCATATATTTT.

This sequence joins TRBV10-3 and TRBJ2-1; 8 nucleotides align to TRBD2. J was trimmed by 9 bases and V by 0 bases; bases with no gene match: 7. The V gene's germline CDR1 is ENHRY and CDR2 SYGVKD. The CDR3 loop spans 15 amino acids. CDR3 DNA: TGTGCCATCAGTGAGTCACCGGGACTAGAGGGTGAGCAGTTCTTC. It encodes CAISESPGLEGEQFF.

The chain carries TRBV6-5 and TRBJ2-1; TRBD1 matches at 9 bases. The trim removed 8 bases at V and 3 bases at J, leaving 5 bases unmatched. Germline loops: CDR1 MNHEY, CDR2 SVGAGI. There are 14 residues in the CDR3. The CDR3 sequence is CASGRTGVYNEQFF. The CDR3 DNA reads TGTGCCAGCGGACGGACAGGGGTCTACAATGAGCAGTTCTTC.

V usage is TRBV4-1 and J usage is TRBJ2-1, with 16 nucleotides matching TRBD2. The CDR3 has 19 residues. Germline trimming cut 9 bases from V and 1 base from J; bases unmatched to any gene: 12. Germline values: CDR1 MGHRA, CDR2 YSYEKL. The CDR3 loop is CASRAGTSGGAGSYNEQFF. DNA of the CDR3: TGCGCCAGTAGGGCTGGGACTAGCGGGGGGGCCGGGTCCTACAATGAGCAGTTCTTC.

The chain links TRBV27 to TRBJ1-3, with 11 bases fitting TRBD1. The CDR3 covers 16 residues. V shed 5 bases and J 2 bases; nucleotides not matched to a gene: 5. Germline V CDR1 and CDR2: MNHEY, SMNVEV (reference sequence). Written as DNA, the CDR3 is TGTGCCAGCAGTAGGGACAGGGGGACGCCTGGAAACACCATATATTTT. Its translation: CASSRDRGTPGNTIYF.

This chain uses TRBV28 with TRBJ1-5; tentative D call: TRBD1 (5 bases). This CDR3 region has 17 residues. Germline lookup yields CDR1 MDHEN and CDR2 SYDVKM. Deletions cut 6 bases from V and 8 bases from J, with 26 bases between. The CDR3 spells CASSSPGRGGAGKPQHF. The CDR3 region has the DNA TGTGCCAGCAGCTCGCCGGGACGGGGGGGAGCCGGTAAGCCCCAGCATTTT.

The chain carries TRBV29-1 and TRBJ1-2; D ambiguous. The CDR3 runs to 12 residues. The V and J ends lost 3 bases and 6 bases respectively, with 11 bases between them. Germline lookup yields CDR1 SQVTM and CDR2 ANQGSEA. In DNA, the CDR3 is TGCAGCGTTGAGTTTCGGGTAGATGGCTACACCTTC. Its protein is CSVEFRVDGYTF.

The chain links TRBV18 to TRBJ2-2; 9 bases agree with TRBD1. The CDR3 consists of 19 residues. The trim removed 4 bases at V and 5 bases at J, leaving 17 bases unmatched. Germline lookup yields CDR1 KGHSH and CDR2 LQKENI. CDR3 sequence (DNA): TGTGCCAGCTCACGAAGGGACAGGGCGCGCCGGCGGGTGACCGGGGAGCTGTTTTTT. Translation: CASSRRDRARRRVTGELFF.